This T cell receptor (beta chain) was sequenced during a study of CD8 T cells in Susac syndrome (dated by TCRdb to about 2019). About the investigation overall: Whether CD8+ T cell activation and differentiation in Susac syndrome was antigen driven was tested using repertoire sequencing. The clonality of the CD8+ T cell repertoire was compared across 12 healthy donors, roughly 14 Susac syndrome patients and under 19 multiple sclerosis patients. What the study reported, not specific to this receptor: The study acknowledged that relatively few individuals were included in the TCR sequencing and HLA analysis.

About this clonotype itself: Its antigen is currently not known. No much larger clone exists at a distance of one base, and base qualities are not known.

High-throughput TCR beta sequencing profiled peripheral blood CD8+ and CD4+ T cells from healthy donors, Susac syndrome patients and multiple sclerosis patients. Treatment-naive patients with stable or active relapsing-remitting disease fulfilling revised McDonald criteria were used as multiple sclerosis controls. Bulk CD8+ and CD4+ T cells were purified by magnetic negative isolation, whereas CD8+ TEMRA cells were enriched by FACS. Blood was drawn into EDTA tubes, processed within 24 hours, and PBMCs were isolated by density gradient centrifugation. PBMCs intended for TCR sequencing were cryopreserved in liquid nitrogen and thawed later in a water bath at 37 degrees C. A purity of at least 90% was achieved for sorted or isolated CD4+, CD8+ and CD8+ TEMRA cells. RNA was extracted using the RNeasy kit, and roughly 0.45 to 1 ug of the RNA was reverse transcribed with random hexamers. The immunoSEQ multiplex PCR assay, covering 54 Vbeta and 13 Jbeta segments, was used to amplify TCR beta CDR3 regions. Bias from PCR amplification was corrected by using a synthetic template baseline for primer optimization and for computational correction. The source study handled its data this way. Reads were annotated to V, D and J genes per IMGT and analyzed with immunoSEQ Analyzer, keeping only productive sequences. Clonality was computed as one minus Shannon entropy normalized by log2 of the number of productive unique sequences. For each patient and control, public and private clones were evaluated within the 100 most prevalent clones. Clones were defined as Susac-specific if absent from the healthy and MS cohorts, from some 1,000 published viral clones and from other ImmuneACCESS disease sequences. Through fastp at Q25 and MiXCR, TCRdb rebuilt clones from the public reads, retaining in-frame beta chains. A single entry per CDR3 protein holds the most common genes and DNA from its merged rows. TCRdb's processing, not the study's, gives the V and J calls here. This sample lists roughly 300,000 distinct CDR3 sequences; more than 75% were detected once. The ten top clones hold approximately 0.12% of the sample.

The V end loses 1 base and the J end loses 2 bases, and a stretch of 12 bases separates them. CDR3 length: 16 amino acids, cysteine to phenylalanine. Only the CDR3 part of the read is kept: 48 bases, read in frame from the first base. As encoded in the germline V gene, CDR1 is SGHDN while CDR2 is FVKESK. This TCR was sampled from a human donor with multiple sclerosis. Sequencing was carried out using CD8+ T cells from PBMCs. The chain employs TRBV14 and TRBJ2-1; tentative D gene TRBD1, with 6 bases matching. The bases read TGTGCCAGCAGCCAAGGCTGGGGGCTTACCTACAATGAGCAGTTCTTC. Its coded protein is CASSQGWGLTYNEQFF.